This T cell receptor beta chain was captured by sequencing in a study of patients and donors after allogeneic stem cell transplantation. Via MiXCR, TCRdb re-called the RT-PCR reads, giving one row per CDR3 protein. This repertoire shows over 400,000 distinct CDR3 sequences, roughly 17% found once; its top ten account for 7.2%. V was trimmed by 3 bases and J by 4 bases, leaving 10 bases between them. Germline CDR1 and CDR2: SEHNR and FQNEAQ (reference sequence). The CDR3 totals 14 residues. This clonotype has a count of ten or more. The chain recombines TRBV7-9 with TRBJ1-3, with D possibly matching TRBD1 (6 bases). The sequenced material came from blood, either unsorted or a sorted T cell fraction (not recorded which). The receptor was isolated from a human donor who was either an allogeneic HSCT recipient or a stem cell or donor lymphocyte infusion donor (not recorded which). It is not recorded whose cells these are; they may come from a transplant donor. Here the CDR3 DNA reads TGTGCCAGCAGCTTTGGGGGGCCCGGAAACACCATATATTTT. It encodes CASSFGGPGNTIYF.